The 13 T cell receptor beta chains given below trace back to one sample, sequenced in a study of blood T cell repertoires in COVID-19. The repertoire was sequenced with immunoSEQ multiplex PCR; TCRdb's copy has only in-frame clones and lacks some. The table records 200,000 to 300,000 clones, around 90% of them present only once. The specimen sequenced was peripheral blood. Receptors were obtained from a woman in her sixties or seventies with active or convalescent COVID-19.

The chain uses TRBV4-3 and TRBJ2-7; TRBD1 might be the D (5 bases). Germline V gene sequence: CDR1 LGHNA, CDR2 YSLEER. Trimming left V 0 bases short and J 1 base short, with 16 bases between. CDR3 length: 17 residues. The CDR3 sequence: CASSQDLPGFRSYEQYF. The CDR3 region has the DNA TGCGCCAGCAGCCAAGATCTTCCAGGGTTTCGATCCTACGAGCAGTACTTC.

The V and J genes are TRBV9 and TRBJ2-5; TRBD2 agrees at 12 bases. With 5 bases clipped from V and 4 bases from J, the junction kept 6 bases outside the gene matches. Germline values: CDR1 SGDLS, CDR2 YYNGEE. This CDR3 has 15 residues. Here the CDR3 reads CASSASGGAGETQYF. For the CDR3, the DNA is TGTGCCAGCAGTGCTAGCGGGGGGGCAGGAGAGACCCAGTACTTC.

Notes on this clone: A junction end diverges from the germline sequence, so it may reflect a read error. This chain connects TRBV18 to TRBJ1-5; D is ambiguous. The CDR3 extends over 13 amino acids. Germline lookup yields CDR1 KGHSH and CDR2 LQKENI. As DNA, the CDR3 is TGTGCCAGCTCACCAGAGGGCAACCAGCCCCAGCATTTT. Translating it yields CASSPEGNQPQHF.

The gene calls are TRBV6-2 or TRBV6-3 and TRBJ2-3, with a possible D match to TRBD1 (6 bases). CDR3 length: 14 residues. V lost 2 bases, J lost 5 bases, and 11 bases lay in between. The V gene's germline CDR1 is MNHEY and CDR2 SVGEGT. The CDR3 sequence: CASSYRGGQDTQYF. CDR3 DNA: TGTGCCAGCAGTTACAGAGGGGGTCAAGATACGCAGTATTTT.

The rearrangement uses TRBV18 and TRBJ1-4, with D unresolved. The CDR3 covers 13 residues. V gave up 5 bases and J gave up 4 bases, with 8 bases separating them. Germline CDR1 and CDR2: KGHSH and LQKENI. The DNA of the CDR3 is TGTGCCAGCTCATCAGGTTTTAATGAAAAACTGTTTTTT. It codes for CASSSGFNEKLFF.

The chain is built from TRBV5-1 and TRBJ2-3; D perhaps matches TRBD2 (5 bases). Germline CDR1 and CDR2: SGHRS and YFSETQ. Trimming stripped 0 bases from V and 0 bases from J, with 14 bases between. This CDR3 spans 17 amino acids. CDR3 nucleotides: TGCGCCAGCAGCTTGGTTCCCGCGGGCGTGAGCACAGATACGCAGTATTTT. It is translated as CASSLVPAGVSTDTQYF. The variable domain in full, completed from reference TRBV5-1 and TRBJ2-3, reads KAGVTQTPRYLIKTRGQQVTLSCSPISGHRSVSWYQQTPGQGLQFLFEYFSETQRNKGNFPGRFSGRQFSNSRSEMNVSTLELGDSALYLCASSLVPAGVSTDTQYFGPGTRLTVL.

The V gene is TRBV6-2 or TRBV6-3, the J gene TRBJ1-4; no clear D. CDR3 length: 13 residues. The V gene's germline CDR1 is MNHEY and CDR2 SVGEGT. Trimming stripped 6 bases from V and 6 bases from J, with 11 bases between. CDR3 residues: CASSSGRYEKLFF. The CDR3, as DNA: TGTGCCAGCAGCAGCGGGAGGTATGAAAAACTGTTTTTT.

V and J are TRBV7-9 and TRBJ2-3; TRBD1 aligns across 7 bases. The germline V gene encodes CDR1 SEHNR and CDR2 FQNEAQ (reference sequence). V dropped 5 bases and J dropped 3; count of bases not matched to a gene: 8. There are 15 residues in the CDR3. The CDR3: CASSPRTGVTDTQYF. DNA for the CDR3: TGTGCCAGCAGCCCCAGGACAGGAGTGACAGATACGCAGTATTTT.

The chain is built from TRBV6-5 and TRBJ1-4; D is ambiguous. The CDR3 consists of 14 residues. The ends were cut back, 6 bases at V and 3 bases at J, with 11 bases in the middle. In germline, CDR1 is MNHEY, CDR2 SVGAGI. The chain's CDR3 is CASRKHGANEKLFF. The CDR3 nucleotides read TGTGCCAGCAGGAAACACGGAGCTAATGAAAAACTGTTTTTT.

The J gene is TRBJ1-1, the V gene TRBV5-1, with D maybe TRBD1 (6 bases). The length of the CDR3 is 15 residues. Deletions cut 4 bases from V and 1 base from J, with 14 bases between. Germline-derived CDR1 and CDR2 are SGHRS and YFSETQ. The CDR3 sequence is CASSVDSTQNTEAFF. As DNA, the CDR3 is TGCGCCAGCAGCGTGGACAGTACTCAGAACACTGAAGCTTTCTTT.

The chain uses TRBV9 and TRBJ1-5, with D tentatively TRBD1 (6 bases). The CDR3 contains 15 residues. Germline V gene data show CDR1 as SGDLS and CDR2 as YYNGEE. The germline V and J ends were trimmed by 6 bases and 4 bases, with 17 bases remaining between them. The CDR3 DNA follows: TGTGCCAGCAACGAACAGGGTGGAAGGAATCAGCCCCAGCATTTT. Translated: CASNEQGGRNQPQHF.

CDR3 sequence reads: CASSFPGREQYF. The CDR3, as DNA: TGTGCCAGCAGCTTCCCGGGGAGGGAGCAGTACTTC. The chain joins TRBV7-2 to TRBJ2-7; a weak D match, TRBD2 (6 bases). The CDR3 loop spans 12 amino acids. CDR1 is SGHTA and CDR2 is FQGNSA in the germline V gene. Trimming removed 3 bases from V and 7 bases from J, with 10 bases in between.

J is TRBJ1-5 and V is TRBV5-6; 9 bases align to TRBD1. The CDR3 extends over 15 amino acids. After removal of 4 bases from V and 4 bases from J, the junction contained 6 bases not matched to a gene. Germline V gene data show CDR1 as SGHDT and CDR2 as YYEEEE. The CDR3 spells CASSLGGTGNQPQHF. DNA for the CDR3: TGTGCCAGCAGCCTGGGCGGGACAGGGAATCAGCCCCAGCATTTT.